What follows are 17 T cell receptor beta chains derived from one specimen sequenced in a study of T cells expressing NK-cell markers. One entry per CDR3 protein, without DNA, is what TCRdb gives after re-calling the 5' RACE reads. The table gives about 460,000 distinct CDR3 sequences; the top ten clones make up more than 1.4% of it. Sequenced: blood T cells: a sorted CD56 or NKG2C T cell subset, CD4+ or CD8+ T cells, or bulk PBMC T cells (not recorded which). The receptors come from a woman aged 50 to 60 in good health.

V usage is TRBV5-1 and J usage is TRBJ2-5; TCRdb's assignment of TRBD2 cannot be checked, as there is no DNA. Per germline, CDR1 SGHRS and CDR2 YFSETQ. This CDR3 is 16 amino acids long. CDR3 protein: CASSPPRAGGSETQYF.

The V call is TRBV4-1, the J call TRBJ2-5; the D call of TRBD2 rests on TCRdb alone, since no DNA is present to check it. The germline V gene encodes CDR1 MGHRA and CDR2 YSYEKL. There are 16 residues in the CDR3. This chain's CDR3 is CASSQEGLAGAQTQYF.

V is TRBV15 and J is TRBJ2-7; checking the TCRdb D call of TRBD2 is not possible without DNA. This CDR3 comprises 16 residues. Per the germline V gene, CDR1 is LNHNV and CDR2 is YYDKDF (reference sequence). CDR3 sequence: CATSSTGLAGLGEQYF.

V usage is TRBV12-3 or TRBV12-4 and J usage is TRBJ1-2. This CDR3 is built from 12 residues. CDR3: CASSLIESGYTF.

The chain is built from TRBV20-1 and TRBJ2-7; TCRdb's D call of TRBD2 is untestable without DNA. Looked up from germline, CDR1 is DFQATT and CDR2 is SNEGSKA (reference sequence). This CDR3 region has 15 residues. The CDR3: CSAKPVGRSPYEQYF.

J is TRBJ2-1 and V is TRBV11-2; TCRdb gives TRBD2 as the D gene, but with no DNA this cannot be confirmed. This CDR3 is 13 amino acids long. CDR1 SGHAT and CDR2 FQNNGV come from the germline V gene. The CDR3 sequence is CASRLAGDDEQFF.

The chain joins TRBV24-1 to TRBJ1-1. The CDR3 spans 13 residues. From germline, CDR1 is KGHDR and CDR2 SFDVKD. The chain's CDR3 is CATKQSMNTEAFF.

V gene TRBV7-8 combines with J gene TRBJ2-2; the TRBD1 assignment by TCRdb is unverifiable without DNA. CDR1 SGHVS and CDR2 FQNEAQ come from the germline V gene. The CDR3 has 15 amino acids. The CDR3 sequence: CASSPEQGFTGELFF. Together with reference TRBV7-8 and TRBJ2-2, the CDR3 gives the full variable domain: GAGVSQSPRYKVAKRGQDVALRCDPISGHVSLFWYQQALGQGPEFLTYFQNEAQLDKSGLPSDRFFAERPEGSVSTLKIQRTQQEDSAVYLCASSPEQGFTGELFFGEGSRLTVL.

The V and J genes are TRBV24-1 and TRBJ2-1; lacking DNA, the TRBD2 call made by TCRdb goes unchecked. The V gene's germline CDR1 is KGHDR and CDR2 SFDVKD. This CDR3 is 16 amino acids long. The chain's CDR3 is CATSDSGQREMDEQFF.

The chain's CDR3 is CASSQDPGGPPGELFF. J is TRBJ2-2 and V is TRBV4-2; the D call from TCRdb, TRBD2, cannot be confirmed without DNA. CDR1 is LGHNA, CDR2 YNFKEQ, per germline. This CDR3 contains 16 residues.

The chain links TRBV11-2 to TRBJ2-2; TCRdb lists TRBD2, though no DNA is available to test this call. The CDR3 runs to 16 residues. CDR1 and CDR2 from the germline V gene are SGHAT and FQNNGV. The CDR3 spells CASSPRTSGTTGELFF.

This chain links TRBV20-1 with TRBJ2-1; the D call of TRBD2 rests on TCRdb alone, since no DNA is present to check it. The V gene's germline CDR1 is DFQATT and CDR2 SNEGSKA (reference sequence). This CDR3 comprises 16 residues. The CDR3 sequence: CSATGTSGRTSNEQFF.

The genes are TRBV6-2 or TRBV6-3 and TRBJ2-5. The germline CDR1 and CDR2 sequences are MNHEY and SVGEGT. The length of the CDR3 is 14 residues. The CDR3 region is CASSYRSEQETQYF.

This rearrangement joins TRBV6-1 to TRBJ2-5. The CDR3 consists of 14 residues. Looked up from germline, CDR1 is MNHNS and CDR2 is SASEGT. CDR3 region: CASNQDHSPETQYF.

This sequence joins TRBV2 and TRBJ1-5. Germline-derived CDR1 and CDR2 are SNHLY and FYNNEI. The CDR3 length is 13 residues. CDR3 loop: CASSGRGYQSQHF.

J is TRBJ1-1 and V is TRBV29-1; no DNA is available, so the TRBD1 call from TCRdb remains unchecked. The CDR3 extends over 14 amino acids. Germline CDR1 and CDR2: SQVTM and ANQGSEA. The CDR3 region is CSVVVRLGGTEAFF. The full variable domain, completed using reference TRBV29-1 and TRBJ1-1, is SAVISQKPSRDICQRGTSLTIQCQVDSQVTMMFWYRQQPGQSLTLIATANQGSEATYESGFVIDKFPISRPNLTFSTLTVSNMSPEDSSIYLCSVVVRLGGTEAFFGQGTRLTVV.

The chain recombines TRBV12-3 or TRBV12-4 with TRBJ2-3; the D gene TCRdb calls, TRBD1, cannot be checked with no DNA. This CDR3 is 16 amino acids long. The chain's CDR3 is CASTHRGYPLTDTQYF.